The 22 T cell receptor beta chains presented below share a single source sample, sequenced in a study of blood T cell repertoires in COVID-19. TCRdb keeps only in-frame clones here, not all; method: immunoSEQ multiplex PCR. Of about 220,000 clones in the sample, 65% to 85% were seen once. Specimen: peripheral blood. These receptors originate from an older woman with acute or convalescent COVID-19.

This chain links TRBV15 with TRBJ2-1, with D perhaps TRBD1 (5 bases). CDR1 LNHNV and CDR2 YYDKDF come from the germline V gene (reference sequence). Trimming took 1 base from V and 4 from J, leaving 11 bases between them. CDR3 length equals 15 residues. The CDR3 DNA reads TGTGCCACCAGCAGAGGTGGGGCGGAGTACAATGAGCAGTTCTTC. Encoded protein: CATSRGGAEYNEQFF.

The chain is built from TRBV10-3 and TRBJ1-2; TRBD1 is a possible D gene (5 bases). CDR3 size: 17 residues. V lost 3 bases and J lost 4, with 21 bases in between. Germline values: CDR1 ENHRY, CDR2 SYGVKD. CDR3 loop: CAISDPFGGGTPYGYTF. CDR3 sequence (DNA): TGTGCCATCAGTGACCCCTTCGGGGGAGGGACCCCCTATGGCTACACCTTC.

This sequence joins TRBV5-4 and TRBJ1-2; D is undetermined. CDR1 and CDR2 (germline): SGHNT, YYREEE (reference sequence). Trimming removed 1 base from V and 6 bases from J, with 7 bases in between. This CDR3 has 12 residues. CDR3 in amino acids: CASSLYSDGYTF. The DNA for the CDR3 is TGTGCCAGCAGCTTGTACTCGGATGGCTACACCTTC.

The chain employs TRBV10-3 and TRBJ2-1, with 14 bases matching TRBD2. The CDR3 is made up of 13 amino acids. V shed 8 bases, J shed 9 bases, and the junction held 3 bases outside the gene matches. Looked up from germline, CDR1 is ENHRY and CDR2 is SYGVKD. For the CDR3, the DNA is TGTGCCATCGGGACTAGCGGGGGCTTTGAGCAGTTCTTC. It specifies CAIGTSGGFEQFF.

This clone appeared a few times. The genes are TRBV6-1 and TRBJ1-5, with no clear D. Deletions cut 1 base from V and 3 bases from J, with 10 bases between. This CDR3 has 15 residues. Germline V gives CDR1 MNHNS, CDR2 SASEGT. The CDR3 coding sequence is TGTGCCAGCAGTGAAGTCAGCAGGAACAATCAGCCCCAGCATTTT. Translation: CASSEVSRNNQPQHF.

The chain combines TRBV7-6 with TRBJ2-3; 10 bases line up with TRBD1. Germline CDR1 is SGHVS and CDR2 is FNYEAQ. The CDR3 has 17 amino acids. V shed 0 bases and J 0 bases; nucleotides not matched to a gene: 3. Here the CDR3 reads CASSLAGQGVSTDTQYF. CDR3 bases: TGTGCCAGCAGCTTAGCTGGACAGGGGGTGAGCACAGATACGCAGTATTTT. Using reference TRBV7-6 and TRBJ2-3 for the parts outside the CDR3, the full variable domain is GAGVSQSPRYKVTKRGQDVALRCDPISGHVSLYWYRQALGQGPEFLTYFNYEAQQDKSGLPNDRFSAERPEGSISTLTIQRTEQRDSAMYRCASSLAGQGVSTDTQYFGPGTRLTVL.

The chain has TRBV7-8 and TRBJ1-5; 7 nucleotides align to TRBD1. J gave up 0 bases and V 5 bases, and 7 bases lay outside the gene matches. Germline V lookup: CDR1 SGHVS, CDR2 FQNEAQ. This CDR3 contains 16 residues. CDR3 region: CASSLRGDRSNQPQHF. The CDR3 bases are TGTGCCAGCAGCCTCAGGGGGGACCGTAGCAATCAGCCCCAGCATTTT. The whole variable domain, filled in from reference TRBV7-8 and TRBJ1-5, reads GAGVSQSPRYKVAKRGQDVALRCDPISGHVSLFWYQQALGQGPEFLTYFQNEAQLDKSGLPSDRFFAERPEGSVSTLKIQRTQQEDSAVYLCASSLRGDRSNQPQHFGDGTRLSIL.

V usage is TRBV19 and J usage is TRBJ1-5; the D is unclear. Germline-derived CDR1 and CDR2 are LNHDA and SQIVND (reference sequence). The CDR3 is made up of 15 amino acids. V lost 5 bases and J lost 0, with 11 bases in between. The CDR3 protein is CASSPDDYSNQPQHF. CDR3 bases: TGTGCCAGTAGTCCAGACGACTATAGCAATCAGCCCCAGCATTTT.

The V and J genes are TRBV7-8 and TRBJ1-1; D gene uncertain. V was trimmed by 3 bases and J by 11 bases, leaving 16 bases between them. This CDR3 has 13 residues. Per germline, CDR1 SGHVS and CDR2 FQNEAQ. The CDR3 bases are TGTGCCAGCAGCTTTAACGTACAGAGTCGTGCTTTCTTT. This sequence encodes CASSFNVQSRAFF.

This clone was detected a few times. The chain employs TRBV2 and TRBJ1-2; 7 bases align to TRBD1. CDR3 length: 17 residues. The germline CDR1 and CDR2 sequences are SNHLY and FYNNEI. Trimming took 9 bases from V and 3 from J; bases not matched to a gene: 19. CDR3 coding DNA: TGTGCCAGAGGGACCGGGACAGCTCCTGTATCTGACTATGGCTACACCTTC. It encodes CARGTGTAPVSDYGYTF.

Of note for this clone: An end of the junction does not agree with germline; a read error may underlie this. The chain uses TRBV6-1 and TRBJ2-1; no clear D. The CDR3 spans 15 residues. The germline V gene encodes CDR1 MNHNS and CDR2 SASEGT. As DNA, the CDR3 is TGTGCCAGCAGCGAAGGTATATTCTCCTACAATGAGCAGTTCTTC. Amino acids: CASSEGIFSYNEQFF.

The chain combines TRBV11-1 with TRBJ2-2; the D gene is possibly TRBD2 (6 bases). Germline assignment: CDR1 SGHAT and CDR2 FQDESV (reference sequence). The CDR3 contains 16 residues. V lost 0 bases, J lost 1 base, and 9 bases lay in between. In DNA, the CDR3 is TGTGCCAGCAGCTTAGCGGGAGCGGGGAACACCGGGGAGCTGTTTTTT. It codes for CASSLAGAGNTGELFF. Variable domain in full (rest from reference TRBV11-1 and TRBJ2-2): EAEVAQSPRYKITEKSQAVAFWCDPISGHATLYWYRQILGQGPELLVQFQDESVVDDSQLPKDRFSAERLKGVDSTLKIQPAELGDSAMYLCASSLAGAGNTGELFFGEGSRLTVL.

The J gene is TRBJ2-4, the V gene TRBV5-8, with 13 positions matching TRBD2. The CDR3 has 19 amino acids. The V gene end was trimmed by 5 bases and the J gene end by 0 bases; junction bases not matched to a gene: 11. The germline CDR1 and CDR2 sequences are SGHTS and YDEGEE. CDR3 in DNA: TGTGCCAGCAGGGAACCGGGACTAGCGGGGATACTAGCCAAAAACATTCAGTACTTC. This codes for CASREPGLAGILAKNIQYF.

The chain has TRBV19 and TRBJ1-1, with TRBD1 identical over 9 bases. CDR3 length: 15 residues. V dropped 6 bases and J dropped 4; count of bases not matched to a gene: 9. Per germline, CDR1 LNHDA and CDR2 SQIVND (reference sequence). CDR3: CASSFGTGSFTEAFF. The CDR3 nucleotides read TGTGCCAGTAGCTTCGGGACAGGGAGCTTCACTGAAGCTTTCTTT.

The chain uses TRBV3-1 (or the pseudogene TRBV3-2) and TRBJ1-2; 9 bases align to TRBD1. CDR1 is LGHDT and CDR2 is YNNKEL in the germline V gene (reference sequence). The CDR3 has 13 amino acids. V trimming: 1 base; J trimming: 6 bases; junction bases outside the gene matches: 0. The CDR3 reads CASSQGQGDGYTF. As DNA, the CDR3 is TGTGCCAGCAGCCAAGGACAGGGGGATGGCTACACCTTC.

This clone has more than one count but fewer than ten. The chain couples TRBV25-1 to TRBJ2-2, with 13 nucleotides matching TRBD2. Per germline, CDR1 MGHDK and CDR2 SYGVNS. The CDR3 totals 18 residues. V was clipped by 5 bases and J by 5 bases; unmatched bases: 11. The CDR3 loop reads CASSRTSGGSPGTGELFF. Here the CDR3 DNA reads TGTGCCAGCAGTCGGACTAGCGGGGGATCCCCGGGGACCGGGGAGCTGTTTTTT.

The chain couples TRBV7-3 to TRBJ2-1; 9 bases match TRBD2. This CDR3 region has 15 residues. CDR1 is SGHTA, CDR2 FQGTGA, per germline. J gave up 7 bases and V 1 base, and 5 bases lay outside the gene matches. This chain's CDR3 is CASSLRPSGTNEQFF. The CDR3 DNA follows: TGTGCCAGCAGCTTAAGGCCTAGCGGGACGAATGAGCAGTTCTTC. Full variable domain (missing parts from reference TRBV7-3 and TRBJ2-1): GAGVSQTPSNKVTEKGKYVELRCDPISGHTALYWYRQSLGQGPEFLIYFQGTGAADDSGLPNDRFFAVRPEGSVSTLKIQRTERGDSAVYLCASSLRPSGTNEQFFGPGTRLTVL.

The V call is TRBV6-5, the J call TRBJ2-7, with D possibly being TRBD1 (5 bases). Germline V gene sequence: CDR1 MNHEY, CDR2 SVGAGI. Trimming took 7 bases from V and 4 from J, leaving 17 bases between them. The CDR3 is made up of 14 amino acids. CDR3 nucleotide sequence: TGTGCCAGCATGAGTAAACAGGAGTCGTACGAGCAGTACTTC. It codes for CASMSKQESYEQYF.

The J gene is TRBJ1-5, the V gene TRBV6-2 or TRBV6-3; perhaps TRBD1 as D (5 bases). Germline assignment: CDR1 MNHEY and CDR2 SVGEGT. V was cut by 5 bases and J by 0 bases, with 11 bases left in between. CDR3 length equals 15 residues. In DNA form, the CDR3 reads TGTGCCAGCAGTCTCGGGACTTATAGCAATCAGCCCCAGCATTTT. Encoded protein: CASSLGTYSNQPQHF.

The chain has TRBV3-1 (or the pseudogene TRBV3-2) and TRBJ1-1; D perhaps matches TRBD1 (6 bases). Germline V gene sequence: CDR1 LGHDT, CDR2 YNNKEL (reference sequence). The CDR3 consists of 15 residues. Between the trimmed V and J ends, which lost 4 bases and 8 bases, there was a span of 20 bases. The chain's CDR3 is CASSPPGLGAGEAFF. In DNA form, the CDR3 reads TGTGCCAGCAGCCCCCCGGGGCTGGGGGCAGGCGAAGCTTTCTTT.

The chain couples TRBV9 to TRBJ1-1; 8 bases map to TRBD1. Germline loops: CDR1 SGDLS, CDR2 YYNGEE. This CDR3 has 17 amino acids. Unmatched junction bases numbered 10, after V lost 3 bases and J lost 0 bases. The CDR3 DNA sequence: TGTGCCAGCAGCGATCGTCCCGGGACAGGTTTGAACACTGAAGCTTTCTTT. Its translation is CASSDRPGTGLNTEAFF.

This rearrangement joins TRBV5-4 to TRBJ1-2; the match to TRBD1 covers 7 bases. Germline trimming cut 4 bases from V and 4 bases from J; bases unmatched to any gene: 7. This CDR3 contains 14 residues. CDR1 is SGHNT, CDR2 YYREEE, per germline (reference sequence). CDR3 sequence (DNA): TGTGCCAGCAGCATAGGGGGCGCGATCTATGGCTACACCTTC. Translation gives CASSIGGAIYGYTF.